The 15 T cell receptor beta chains below come from one sample, sequenced in a study of T cells and Merkel cell carcinoma outcomes. The protocol was immunoSEQ multiplex PCR, while the TCRdb copy is restricted to in-frame clones and leaves out a portion. Found here are about 19,000 clones, approximately 80% of them singletons; the top ten hold approximately 2.8%. Sequencing was carried out using tumor tissue from Merkel cell carcinoma. All receptors come from a human donor with Merkel cell carcinoma.

V gene TRBV9 combines with J gene TRBJ2-3; 13 bases are a match to TRBD2. The CDR3 runs 16 residues. The V gene end was trimmed by 3 bases and the J gene end by 4 bases; junction bases not matched to a gene: 5. Germline CDR1 is SGDLS and CDR2 is YYNGEE. This CDR3 reads CASSATSGGGSDTQYF. In DNA, the CDR3 is TGTGCCAGCAGCGCAACTAGCGGGGGGGGGTCAGATACGCAGTATTTT.

J is TRBJ1-1 and V is TRBV7-9, with D unclear. Trimming removed 2 bases from V and 7 bases from J, with 11 bases in between. The CDR3 totals 13 residues. In germline, CDR1 is SEHNR, CDR2 FQNEAQ (reference sequence). The CDR3 region is CASSLREDGEAFF. CDR3 coding DNA: TGTGCCAGCAGCTTACGGGAGGATGGTGAAGCTTTCTTT.

With respect to this clone: This same CDR3 is encoded by further DNA sequences in the sample. V gene TRBV6-6 combines with J gene TRBJ1-2, with 8 bases matching TRBD1. V dropped 4 bases and J dropped 5; count of bases not matched to a gene: 3. CDR1 MNHNY and CDR2 SVGAGI come from the germline V gene (reference sequence). The CDR3 runs 13 residues. The DNA of the CDR3 is TGTGCCAGCAGTTGGACAGGGAATTATGGCTACACCTTC. Translation gives CASSWTGNYGYTF.

J is TRBJ1-2 and V is TRBV5-1; D may be TRBD1 (5 bases). Germline CDR1 reads SGHRS; CDR2 reads YFSETQ. The CDR3 is made up of 14 amino acids. V lost 4 bases and J lost 3, with 13 bases in between. This chain's CDR3 is CASSPFRDYYGYTF. Written as DNA, the CDR3 is TGCGCCAGCAGCCCATTCCGGGACTACTATGGCTACACCTTC.

This clone was seen more than once but under ten times. In DNA form, the CDR3 reads TGTGCCAGCAGCCCACTAGCGAGTTTCACCGGGGAGCTGTTTTTT. Its protein product is CASSPLASFTGELFF. The gene calls are TRBV6-6 and TRBJ2-2; 7 bases are a match to TRBD2. Germline lookup yields CDR1 MNHNY and CDR2 SVGAGI (reference sequence). The CDR3 runs 15 residues. Trimming took 6 bases from V and 4 from J; bases not matched to a gene: 8.

This clone is a singleton in its sample. The V gene is TRBV18, the J gene TRBJ1-1; 7 bases are shared with TRBD1. Germline V CDR1 and CDR2: KGHSH, LQKENI. The CDR3 has 16 amino acids. The junction had 10 bases not matched to a gene; V was cut back by 5 bases and J by 1 base. DNA of the CDR3: TGTGCCAGCTCAAAGACAGGGTTGAGGGGGAACACTGAAGCTTTCTTT. Amino acid sequence: CASSKTGLRGNTEAFF.

This clone was found a few times. V is TRBV6-1 and J is TRBJ2-2; maybe TRBD1 (5 bases). With 4 bases removed from V and 6 bases from J, the gap between germline ends came to 9 bases. Germline V CDR1 and CDR2: MNHNS, SASEGT. The CDR3 sequence is 13 residues long. The CDR3 DNA reads TGTGCCAGCAGTGGGCAAGGGGCCGGGGAGCTGTTTTTT. It specifies CASSGQGAGELFF.

The rearrangement uses TRBV7-2 and TRBJ2-2; the match to TRBD2 covers 9 bases. CDR1 and CDR2 from the germline V gene are SGHTA and FQGNSA. The V segment lost 8 bases and the J segment 8 bases; nucleotides outside the gene matches: 15. The CDR3 contains 16 residues. DNA for the CDR3: TGTGCCAGCCTCTCTAGCGGGGTTGAGTACCAAGGGGAGCTGTTTTTT. Residues: CASLSSGVEYQGELFF.

V gene TRBV5-1 combines with J gene TRBJ1-4, with a possible D match to TRBD1 (5 bases). The V gene's germline CDR1 is SGHRS and CDR2 YFSETQ. Trimming shortened V by 1 base and J by 7 bases, and 14 bases separated the two germline ends. This CDR3 region has 15 residues. CDR3 region: CASSLSETVVEKLFF. Written as DNA, the CDR3 is TGCGCCAGCAGCTTGTCCGAGACAGTGGTTGAAAAACTGTTTTTT.

The CDR3 protein is CASSLWGVSGVVNTEAFF. In DNA, the CDR3 is TGTGCCAGCAGTTTATGGGGGGTGTCAGGGGTTGTGAACACTGAAGCTTTCTTT. The rearrangement joins TRBV28 to TRBJ1-1; TRBD1 is a possible D gene (6 bases). Trimming left V 0 bases short and J 0 bases short, with 17 bases between. Germline V gene data show CDR1 as MDHEN and CDR2 as SYDVKM. CDR3 size: 18 residues.

The chain has TRBV18 and TRBJ1-5; D is undetermined. This CDR3 spans 10 amino acids. Germline V gene data show CDR1 as KGHSH and CDR2 as LQKENI. V was cut by 6 bases and J by 5 bases, with 2 bases left in between. The CDR3 DNA is TGTGCCAGCTCTTATCAGCCCCAGCATTTT. Translation: CASSYQPQHF. Supplemented by reference TRBV18 and TRBJ1-5, the full variable domain reads NAGVMQNPRHLVRRRGQEARLRCSPMKGHSHVYWYRQLPEEGLKFMVYLQKENIIDESGMPKERFSAEFPKEGPSILRIQQVVRGDSAAYFCASSYQPQHFGDGTRLSIL.

This chain uses TRBV5-1 with TRBJ2-3; tentatively, D is TRBD1 or TRBD2 (5 bases each). The CDR3 spans 15 residues. Trimming removed 0 bases at V and 3 bases at J, with 11 bases between. Germline CDR1 and CDR2: SGHRS and YFSETQ. CDR3 in amino acids: CASSLESRGTDTQYF. The DNA for the CDR3 is TGCGCCAGCAGCTTGGAGTCGAGGGGTACAGATACGCAGTATTTT.

V and J are TRBV19 and TRBJ1-2; D gene ambiguous. The germline V and J ends were trimmed by 3 bases and 7 bases, with 18 bases remaining between them. The CDR3 contains 15 residues. The germline V gene has CDR1 LNHDA and CDR2 SQIVND (reference sequence). CDR3 nucleotide sequence: TGTGCCAGTAGTATTTCCCTAACCGATTTGATTGGCTACACCTTC. It is translated as CASSISLTDLIGYTF.

The J gene is TRBJ2-5, the V gene TRBV5-1, with TRBD2 matching over 11 bases. With 4 bases clipped from V and 4 bases from J, the junction kept 3 bases outside the gene matches. CDR1 and CDR2 from the germline V gene are SGHRS and YFSETQ. This CDR3 is 14 amino acids long. The CDR3 region has the DNA TGCGCCAGCAGCCGTACTAGCGGGAGAGAGACCCAGTACTTC. It codes for CASSRTSGRETQYF.

J is TRBJ1-6 and V is TRBV6-1; no firm D call. This CDR3 contains 16 residues. Trimming left V 4 bases short and J 3 bases short, with 13 bases between. Germline V CDR1 and CDR2: MNHNS, SASEGT. CDR3 in amino acids: CASSAAFGGYNSPLHF. Here the CDR3 DNA reads TGTGCCAGCAGTGCTGCTTTCGGAGGCTATAATTCACCCCTCCACTTT.